The clone carrying this T cell receptor (beta chain) has only one observation. The assay was immunoSEQ multiplex PCR, and TCRdb's table has in-frame clones only and misses some. The table shows around 95,000 clones, with roughly 90% occurring only once. This sample is part of a study of T cell responses to AZD1222 COVID-19 vaccine. This CDR3 contains 14 residues. The ends lost 5 bases at V and 6 bases at J; junction bases unmatched: 5. CDR1 is MNHEY and CDR2 is SVGAGI in the germline V gene. The chain employs TRBV6-5 and TRBJ1-5; TRBD1 agrees at 9 bases. This receptor was obtained from an adult in good health. Sequencing was performed on peripheral blood, taken on day 0 of AZD1222 vaccination. CDR3: CASSRDRVSQPQHF. The CDR3 nucleotides read TGTGCCAGCAGTCGGGACAGGGTTAGTCAGCCCCAGCATTTT.